The 13 T cell receptor beta chains below come from one sample, sequenced in a study of identical twins. From the 5' RACE reads, TCRdb called clonotypes with MiXCR, one entry per CDR3 protein. Among nearly 650,000 distinct CDR3 sequences listed, under 8.5% were seen once. The sample also formed part of further work on yellow fever vaccine responses in identical twins.

Sequences were obtained from PBMCs. These receptor sequences come from a woman aged 18 to 35 in good health.

This clonotype has more than one count but fewer than ten. CDR3 DNA sequence: TGTGCCAGCTCACTAAGGGCTAGCGGGTCTGTTAGCACAGATACGCAGTATTTT. It translates to CASSLRASGSVSTDTQYF. The chain combines TRBV18 with TRBJ2-3; 8 bases map to TRBD2. This CDR3 spans 18 amino acids. Trimming cost V 4 bases and J 0 bases; bases outside gene matches: 12. Per the germline V gene, CDR1 is KGHSH and CDR2 is LQKENI. Combining the CDR3 with reference TRBV18 and TRBJ2-3 gives the whole variable domain NAGVMQNPRHLVRRRGQEARLRCSPMKGHSHVYWYRQLPEEGLKFMVYLQKENIIDESGMPKERFSAEFPKEGPSILRIQQVVRGDSAAYFCASSLRASGSVSTDTQYFGPGTRLTVL.

This chain uses TRBV5-1 with TRBJ2-7, with a possible D match to TRBD1 (5 bases). Trimming took 4 bases from V and 5 from J, leaving 19 bases between them. The CDR3 extends over 15 amino acids. The V gene's germline CDR1 is SGHRS and CDR2 YFSETQ. The CDR3 loop reads CASSLTEALADEQYF. The CDR3 coding sequence is TGCGCCAGCAGCCTGACAGAAGCCTTGGCGGACGAGCAGTACTTC. Drawing the rest from reference TRBV5-1 and TRBJ2-7, the complete variable domain is KAGVTQTPRYLIKTRGQQVTLSCSPISGHRSVSWYQQTPGQGLQFLFEYFSETQRNKGNFPGRFSGRQFSNSRSEMNVSTLELGDSALYLCASSLTEALADEQYFGPGTRLTVT.

V usage is TRBV5-1 and J usage is TRBJ2-2, with TRBD2 identical over 7 bases. Germline lookup yields CDR1 SGHRS and CDR2 YFSETQ. J lost 0 bases, V lost 0 bases, and 2 bases had no gene match. The CDR3 extends over 16 amino acids. The CDR3 DNA follows: TGCGCCAGCAGCTTGGTAGCGGGTTCGAACACCGGGGAGCTGTTTTTT. Translating it yields CASSLVAGSNTGELFF.

Ten or more counts support this clonotype. This chain links TRBV14 with TRBJ2-5; D possibly uses TRBD1 or TRBD2 (6 bases each). Germline V lookup: CDR1 SGHDN, CDR2 FVKESK. Trimming removed 1 base from V and 0 bases from J, with 12 bases in between. The CDR3 spans 16 residues. The CDR3: CASSQVGGKYQETQYF. CDR3 bases: TGTGCCAGCAGCCAAGTGGGGGGCAAGTACCAAGAGACCCAGTACTTC.

This clonotype was seen at least ten times. The DNA of the CDR3 is TGCAGTTCTCGGACGGAATCGAATTCACCCCTCCACTTT. Translation gives CSSRTESNSPLHF. The chain joins TRBV20-1 to TRBJ1-6; D is undetermined. Per the germline V gene, CDR1 is DFQATT and CDR2 is SNEGSKA (reference sequence). V lost 8 bases and J 7 bases, leaving 15 bases between the germline ends. The CDR3 has 13 residues.

The chain couples TRBV2 to TRBJ2-7, with a tentative D call TRBD1 (5 bases). This CDR3 has 15 amino acids. V was cut by 6 bases and J by 0 bases, with 15 bases left in between. Germline V CDR1 and CDR2: SNHLY, FYNNEI. CDR3 sequence (DNA): TGTGCCAGCAGGGACACACCAATTAGCTCCTACGAGCAGTACTTC. This sequence encodes CASRDTPISSYEQYF.

This clonotype was counted ten times or more. This chain connects TRBV20-1 to TRBJ2-3, with 9 bases that match TRBD2. With V trimmed by 5 bases and J by 7 bases, 10 bases remained unmatched. This CDR3 has 14 amino acids. The V gene's germline CDR1 is DFQATT and CDR2 SNEGSKA (reference sequence). The CDR3 region has the DNA TGCAGTGCTCCCAGCGGGGGGCCTGGGTATACGCAGTATTTT. Its translation is CSAPSGGPGYTQYF.

The chain carries TRBV29-1 and TRBJ2-5; weak D call: TRBD1 (6 bases). Germline CDR1 SQVTM, CDR2 ANQGSEA. The CDR3 consists of 13 residues. With 6 bases removed from V and 2 bases from J, the gap between germline ends came to 13 bases. CDR3 residues: CSVARGSQETQYF. CDR3 sequence (DNA): TGCAGCGTGGCCAGGGGTTCGCAAGAGACCCAGTACTTC. Variable domain in full (rest from reference TRBV29-1 and TRBJ2-5): SAVISQKPSRDICQRGTSLTIQCQVDSQVTMMFWYRQQPGQSLTLIATANQGSEATYESGFVIDKFPISRPNLTFSTLTVSNMSPEDSSIYLCSVARGSQETQYFGPGTRLLVL.

This clonotype has just a few counts. V usage is TRBV12-3 or TRBV12-4 and J usage is TRBJ1-2, with a weak D call TRBD1 (5 bases). The CDR3 has 15 residues. V was clipped by 1 base and J by 4 bases, with 13 bases between them. CDR3 amino acids: CASSLEVGRTYGYTF. CDR3 bases: TGTGCCAGCAGTTTAGAGGTGGGACGGACCTATGGCTACACCTTC.

This clonotype was counted a few times. This CDR3 reads CASSLWASGSAVEQFF. CDR3 coding DNA: TGCGCCAGCAGCTTGTGGGCTAGCGGGAGTGCGGTTGAGCAGTTCTTC. The rearrangement uses TRBV5-1 and TRBJ2-1; 10 bases are shared with TRBD2. The CDR3 sequence is 16 residues long. In germline, CDR1 is SGHRS, CDR2 YFSETQ. Trimming at V came to 1 base and at J to 9 bases, leaving 10 bases not matched to a gene.

CDR3 protein: CGATGKQETQYF. In DNA, the CDR3 is TGCGGAGCGACGGGGAAACAAGAGACCCAGTACTTC. The chain has TRBV20-1 and TRBJ2-5; possible D gene TRBD2, 5 bases. This CDR3 is 12 amino acids long. Germline loops: CDR1 DFQATT, CDR2 SNEGSKA (reference sequence).

With respect to this clonotype: This may be a read error: a much more frequent sequence differs by one nucleotide. The V gene is TRBV28, the J gene TRBJ2-7; 7 bases align to TRBD1. Germline-derived CDR1 and CDR2 are MDHEN and SYDVKM. The CDR3 has 15 residues. The V gene end was trimmed by 3 bases and the J gene end by 7 bases; junction bases not matched to a gene: 12. The CDR3 sequence is CASSFPSSETGEQYF. The CDR3 coding sequence is TGTGCCAGCAGTTTCCCGTCCAGCGAGACAGGGGAGCAGTACTTC.

The chain combines TRBV3-1 with TRBJ2-3, with 11 nucleotides matching TRBD1. This CDR3 spans 15 amino acids. The ends lost 6 bases at V and 4 bases at J; junction bases unmatched: 6. Germline CDR1 reads LGHDT; CDR2 reads YNNKEL (reference sequence). CDR3 coding DNA: TGTGCCAGCAGGGGGACAGGGGGATTTCCAGATACGCAGTATTTT. Translating it yields CASRGTGGFPDTQYF.